The 17 T cell receptor beta chains below come from one sample, sequenced in a study of long-term antiretroviral therapy in people with HIV. The assay used was immunoSEQ (version v3.0), run at survey level. Profiled with immunoSEQ multiplex PCR; TCRdb holds only in-frame clones, not every one. The table includes around 12,000 clones, around 90% detected once. The specimen was unsorted PBMCs, collected 2.1 years after starting antiretroviral therapy. These receptors were obtained from a woman aged 40 to 50 with HIV.

The CDR3 here is CASSFTGARGDEQFF. The CDR3 DNA is TGTGCCAGCAGCTTCACAGGGGCGCGGGGGGATGAGCAGTTCTTC. The rearrangement uses TRBV7-9 and TRBJ2-1; possibly TRBD2 for D (8 bases). The CDR3 totals 15 residues. Germline lookup yields CDR1 SEHNR and CDR2 FQNEAQ (reference sequence). V was cut by 3 bases and J by 8 bases, with 17 bases left in between.

The gene calls are TRBV2 and TRBJ1-6, with 7 nucleotides matching TRBD1. Germline CDR1 is SNHLY and CDR2 is FYNNEI. CDR3 size: 15 residues. The junction had 10 bases not matched to a gene; V was cut back by 7 bases and J by 7 bases. CDR3 bases: TGTGCCAGCAAATATCAGGGGGAACGGAATTCACCCCTCCACTTT. Its protein is CASKYQGERNSPLHF. The complete variable domain, with remaining parts taken from reference TRBV2 and TRBJ1-6, reads EPEVTQTPSHQVTQMGQEVILRCVPISNHLYFYWYRQILGQKVEFLVSFYNNEISEKSEIFDDQFSVERPDGSNFTLKIRSTKLEDSAMYFCASKYQGERNSPLHFGNGTRLTVT.

J is TRBJ1-4 and V is TRBV4-3, with D uncertain. The V end lost 0 bases, the J end lost 5 bases, and 10 bases lay between the germline ends. Germline CDR1 LGHNA, CDR2 YSLEER. The CDR3 consists of 15 residues. The CDR3 DNA follows: TGCGCCAGCAGCCAAGACGTCAGTTCCAATGAAAAACTGTTTTTT. As protein: CASSQDVSSNEKLFF.

The chain combines TRBV2 with TRBJ1-1; D is ambiguous. Germline assignment: CDR1 SNHLY and CDR2 FYNNEI. The CDR3 has 12 residues. The V end was cut by 6 bases, the J end by 5 bases, with 10 bases between. The DNA for the CDR3 is TGTGCCAGCAGCTGGAGAATTACTGAAGCTTTCTTT. It yields the protein CASSWRITEAFF.

The chain employs TRBV5-1 and TRBJ2-3; D may be TRBD2 (6 bases). Germline V CDR1 and CDR2: SGHRS, YFSETQ. This CDR3 comprises 16 residues. V was trimmed by 4 bases and J by 2 bases, leaving 17 bases between them. CDR3 in DNA: TGCGCCAGCAGCGCGGCGGTCGGGGGTTACACAGATACGCAGTATTTT. Translation: CASSAAVGGYTDTQYF.

This chain joins TRBV18 and TRBJ1-1, with 8 nucleotides matching TRBD1. The CDR3 extends over 16 amino acids. The V gene end was trimmed by 1 base and the J gene end by 3 bases; junction bases not matched to a gene: 7. From germline, CDR1 is KGHSH and CDR2 LQKENI. CDR3: CASSPLRTGSHTEAFF. The CDR3 coding sequence is TGTGCCAGCTCACCACTCAGGACAGGGAGCCACACTGAAGCTTTCTTT.

Points on this clone: Sequence at one end of the junction differs from germline and may be a read error. The rearrangement links TRBV7-7 to TRBJ2-5; the match to TRBD2 covers 10 bases. The CDR3 sequence is 14 residues long. CDR1 and CDR2 (germline): SSHAT, FNYEAQ (reference sequence). This CDR3 is CASSGGARQETQYF. The CDR3 DNA follows: TGTGCTAGCAGCGGGGGGGCGAGGCAAGAGACCCAGTACTTC.

The CDR3 DNA sequence: TGTGCCAGCACCGAAAAAGGGGGCTCGGGTAATGAAAAACTGTTTTTT. Translation gives CASTEKGGSGNEKLFF. The chain links TRBV27 to TRBJ1-4, with 7 bases aligning to TRBD1. After removal of 7 bases from V and 4 bases from J, the junction contained 12 bases not matched to a gene. This CDR3 contains 16 residues. The germline V gene encodes CDR1 MNHEY and CDR2 SMNVEV (reference sequence).

The rearrangement uses TRBV7-2 and TRBJ1-2; weak D call: TRBD1 (5 bases). Trimming stripped 3 bases from V and 4 bases from J, with 18 bases between. Germline CDR1 and CDR2: SGHTA and FQGNSA. This CDR3 is 16 amino acids long. CDR3 bases: TGTGCCAGCAGCTTCGAAATGACGGGGACGGGCTATGGCTACACCTTC. Its protein product is CASSFEMTGTGYGYTF.

The genes are TRBV10-3 and TRBJ1-2; D not resolved. V lost 4 bases and J lost 3, with 12 bases in between. The V gene's germline CDR1 is ENHRY and CDR2 SYGVKD. The length of the CDR3 is 14 residues. As DNA, the CDR3 is TGTGCCATCAGTGCTGGCGTCAGCTACTATGGCTACACCTTC. This codes for CAISAGVSYYGYTF.

The chain recombines TRBV30 with TRBJ2-5, with 10 nucleotides matching TRBD2. Germline values: CDR1 GTSNPN, CDR2 SVGIG (reference sequence). CDR3 size: 14 residues. Trimming removed 2 bases from V and 4 bases from J; junction bases left unmatched: 4. CDR3: CAWSSGGALETQYF. In DNA form, the CDR3 reads TGTGCCTGGAGTAGCGGGGGGGCCTTAGAGACCCAGTACTTC.

As DNA, the CDR3 is TGTGCCAGCAGTGGTAACACAGGGGAGGGCTACGAGCAGTACTTC. Translated: CASSGNTGEGYEQYF. The chain has TRBV6-5 and TRBJ2-7; D could derive from TRBD1 or TRBD2 (7 bases each). Germline CDR1 is MNHEY and CDR2 is SVGAGI. The CDR3 runs 15 residues. V lost 5 bases and J 3 bases, leaving 17 bases between the germline ends.

V usage is TRBV5-1 and J usage is TRBJ1-1; perhaps TRBD1 as D (6 bases). Germline V gene data show CDR1 as SGHRS and CDR2 as YFSETQ. The ends were cut back, 4 bases at V and 5 bases at J, with 21 bases in the middle. The CDR3 length is 16 residues. The CDR3 loop reads CASSPWLGGAQTEAFF. CDR3 DNA: TGCGCCAGCAGCCCCTGGCTTGGGGGGGCGCAGACTGAAGCTTTCTTT. Supplemented by reference TRBV5-1 and TRBJ1-1, the full variable domain reads KAGVTQTPRYLIKTRGQQVTLSCSPISGHRSVSWYQQTPGQGLQFLFEYFSETQRNKGNFPGRFSGRQFSNSRSEMNVSTLELGDSALYLCASSPWLGGAQTEAFFGQGTRLTVV.

The chain employs TRBV4-3 and TRBJ1-1; no definite D call. From germline, CDR1 is LGHNA and CDR2 YSLEER. Trimming shortened V by 3 bases and J by 7 bases, and 12 bases separated the two germline ends. This CDR3 is 13 amino acids long. This CDR3 is CASSHGDNGEAFF. DNA for the CDR3: TGCGCCAGCAGCCATGGTGACAATGGTGAAGCTTTCTTT.

This chain links TRBV19 with TRBJ1-3; D is unclear. Germline V gives CDR1 LNHDA, CDR2 SQIVND (reference sequence). The CDR3 is made up of 14 amino acids. V shed 4 bases and J shed 3 bases, with 10 bases lying between them. The CDR3 is CASSNRGGGNTIYF. In nucleotides, the CDR3 is TGTGCCAGTAGTAACCGGGGAGGTGGAAACACCATATATTTT.

The rearrangement uses TRBV5-1 and TRBJ1-4; 7 bases align to TRBD1. This CDR3 comprises 16 residues. Germline CDR1 and CDR2: SGHRS and YFSETQ. J lost 4 bases, V lost 1 base, and 7 bases had no gene match. The CDR3 loop is CASSLSGGTDNEKLFF. For the CDR3, the DNA is TGCGCCAGCAGCTTGTCCGGGGGGACAGATAATGAAAAACTGTTTTTT.

This chain uses TRBV30 with TRBJ1-4; D perhaps matches TRBD1 (5 bases). The germline gives CDR1 GTSNPN, CDR2 SVGIG (reference sequence). The CDR3 spans 15 residues. Trimming shortened V by 2 bases and J by 0 bases, and 10 bases separated the two germline ends. CDR3 residues: CAWSTGIATNEKLFF. CDR3 DNA sequence: TGTGCCTGGAGTACAGGAATTGCAACTAATGAAAAACTGTTTTTT.